This T cell receptor (beta chain) was captured by sequencing in a study of control samples from healthy donors and cancer patients. Sequencing used immunoSEQ multiplex PCR; TCRdb keeps in-frame clones, though not all of them. The data contain roughly 98,000 clones, 85% to 95% of them singletons. Trimming removed 5 bases from V and 3 bases from J; junction bases left unmatched: 6. The CDR3 is made up of 15 amino acids. Germline loops: CDR1 SGHTA, CDR2 FQGTGA. The sample consisted of blood. J is TRBJ1-1 and V is TRBV7-3, with 10 nucleotides matching TRBD1. The sequence came from a man aged 18 to 29 in good health. The CDR3 protein is CASSQTGGADTEAFF. The CDR3 DNA sequence: TGTGCCAGCAGCCAGACAGGGGGCGCGGACACTGAAGCTTTCTTT.